Sequencing of this TCR beta chain was carried out in a study of T-cell memory formation after mild COVID-19. In this sample, this clonotype turned up a few times. TCRdb re-called the 5' RACE reads with MiXCR, one entry per CDR3 protein. Here the sample spans 100,000 to 150,000 distinct CDR3 sequences, about 18% being singletons. CDR3 length: 15 residues. Per germline, CDR1 SGHTA and CDR2 FQGTGA. After removal of 2 bases from V and 0 bases from J, the junction contained 2 bases not matched to a gene. The sequence was obtained from a man between 18 and 35 years old who had mild COVID-19 (a few samples of this study predate the infection). Cell type and time point are not known. Sequenced input: PBMCs or a T cell subset sorted from them (not recorded which). The chain carries TRBV7-3 and TRBJ2-3; TRBD1 agrees at 7 bases. This CDR3 reads CASSLLGQSTDTQYF. As DNA, the CDR3 is TGTGCCAGCAGCTTATTGGGACAGAGCACAGATACGCAGTATTTT. The full variable domain, completed using reference TRBV7-3 and TRBJ2-3, is GAGVSQTPSNKVTEKGKYVELRCDPISGHTALYWYRQSLGQGPEFLIYFQGTGAADDSGLPNDRFFAVRPEGSVSTLKIQRTERGDSAVYLCASSLLGQSTDTQYFGPGTRLTVL.